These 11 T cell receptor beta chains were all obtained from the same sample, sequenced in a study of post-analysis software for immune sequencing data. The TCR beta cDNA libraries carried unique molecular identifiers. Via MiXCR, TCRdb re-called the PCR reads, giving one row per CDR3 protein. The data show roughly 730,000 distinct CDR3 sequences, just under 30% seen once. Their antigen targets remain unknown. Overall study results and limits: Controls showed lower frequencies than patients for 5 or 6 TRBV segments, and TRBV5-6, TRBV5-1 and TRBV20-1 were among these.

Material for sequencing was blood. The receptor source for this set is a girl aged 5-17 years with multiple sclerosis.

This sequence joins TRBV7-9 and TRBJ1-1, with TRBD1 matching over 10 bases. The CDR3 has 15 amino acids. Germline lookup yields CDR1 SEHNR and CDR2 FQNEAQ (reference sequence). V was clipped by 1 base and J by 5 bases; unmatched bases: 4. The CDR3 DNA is TGTGCCAGCAGCTTAGGAGACAGGGGGCGAACTGAAGCTTTCTTT. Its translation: CASSLGDRGRTEAFF.

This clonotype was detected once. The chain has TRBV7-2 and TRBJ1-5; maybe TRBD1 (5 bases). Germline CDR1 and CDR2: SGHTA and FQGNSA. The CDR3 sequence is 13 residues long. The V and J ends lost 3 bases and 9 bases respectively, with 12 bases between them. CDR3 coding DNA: TGTGCCAGCAGCTTCAAATGGCAGGGGCCCCAGCATTTT. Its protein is CASSFKWQGPQHF.

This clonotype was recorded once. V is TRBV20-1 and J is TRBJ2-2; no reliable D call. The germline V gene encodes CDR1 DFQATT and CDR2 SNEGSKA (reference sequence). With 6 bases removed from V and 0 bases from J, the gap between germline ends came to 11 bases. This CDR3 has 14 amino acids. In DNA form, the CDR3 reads TGCAGTGCCCCGTCGCGAACGAACACCGGGGAGCTGTTTTTT. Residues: CSAPSRTNTGELFF.

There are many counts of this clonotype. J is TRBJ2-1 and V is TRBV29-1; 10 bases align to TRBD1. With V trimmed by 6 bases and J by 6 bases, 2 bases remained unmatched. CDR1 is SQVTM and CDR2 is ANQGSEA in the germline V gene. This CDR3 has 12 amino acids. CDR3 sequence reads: CSVWTGGNEQFF. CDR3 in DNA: TGCAGCGTCTGGACAGGGGGCAATGAGCAGTTCTTC.

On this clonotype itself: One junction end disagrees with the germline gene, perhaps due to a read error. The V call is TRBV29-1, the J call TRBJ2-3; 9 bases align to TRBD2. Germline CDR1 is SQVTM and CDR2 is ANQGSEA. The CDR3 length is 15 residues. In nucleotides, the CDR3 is TGCAGCGTTGAACTTGGGCGGGAGGGCACAGATACGCGGTATTTT. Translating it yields CSVELGREGTDTRYF.

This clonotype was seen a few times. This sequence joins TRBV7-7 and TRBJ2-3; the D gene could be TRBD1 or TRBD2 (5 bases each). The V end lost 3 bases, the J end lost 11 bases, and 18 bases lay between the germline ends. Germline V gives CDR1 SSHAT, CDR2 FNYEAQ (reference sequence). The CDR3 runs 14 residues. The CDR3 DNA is TGTGCCAGCAGCTTTGGGGGAGCGAACAATGAGCAGTATTTT. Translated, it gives CASSFGGANNEQYF.

The CDR3 reads CASRHTGQLYGYTF. DNA for the CDR3: TGTGCCAGCAGGCACACGGGACAGCTCTATGGCTACACCTTC. V is TRBV6-2 or TRBV6-3 and J is TRBJ1-2; 7 positions agree with TRBD1. Germline assignment: CDR1 MNHEY and CDR2 SVGEGT. This CDR3 comprises 14 residues. Losses at the gene ends were 6 bases for V and 4 bases for J; bases not matched to a gene: 8.

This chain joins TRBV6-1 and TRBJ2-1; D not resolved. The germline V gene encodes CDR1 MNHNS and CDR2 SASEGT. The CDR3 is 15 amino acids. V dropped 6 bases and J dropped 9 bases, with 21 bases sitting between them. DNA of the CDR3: TGTGCCAGCAGGGCTCTTAGCTCTTCCGTCGGTGAGCAGTTCTTC. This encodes CASRALSSSVGEQFF.

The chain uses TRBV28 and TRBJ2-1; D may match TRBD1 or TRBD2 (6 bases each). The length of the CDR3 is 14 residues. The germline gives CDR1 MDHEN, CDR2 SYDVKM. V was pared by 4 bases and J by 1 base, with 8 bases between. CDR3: CASSWRGSYNEQFF. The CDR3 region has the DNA TGTGCCAGCAGTTGGAGGGGGTCCTACAATGAGCAGTTCTTC.

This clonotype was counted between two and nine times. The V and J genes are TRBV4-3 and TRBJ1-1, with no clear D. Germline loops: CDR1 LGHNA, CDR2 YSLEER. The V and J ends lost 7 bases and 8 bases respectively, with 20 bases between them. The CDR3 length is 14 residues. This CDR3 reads CASNPSLGSREAFF. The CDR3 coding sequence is TGCGCCAGCAATCCCTCCTTGGGGAGCCGAGAAGCTTTCTTT.

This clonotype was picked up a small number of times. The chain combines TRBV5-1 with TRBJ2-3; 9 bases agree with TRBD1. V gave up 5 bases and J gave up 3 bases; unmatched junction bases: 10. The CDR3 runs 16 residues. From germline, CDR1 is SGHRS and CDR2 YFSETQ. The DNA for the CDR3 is TGCGCCAGCAGAACTCAACTGGGACAGGGAACAGATACGCAGTATTTT. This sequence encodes CASRTQLGQGTDTQYF. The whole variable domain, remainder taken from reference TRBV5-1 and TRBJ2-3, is KAGVTQTPRYLIKTRGQQVTLSCSPISGHRSVSWYQQTPGQGLQFLFEYFSETQRNKGNFPGRFSGRQFSNSRSEMNVSTLELGDSALYLCASRTQLGQGTDTQYFGPGTRLTVL.